This paragraph reports one T cell receptor beta chain. Antigen specificity is unknown. Assay used: immunoSEQ multiplex PCR; TCRdb lists only in-frame clones, some missing. In the table there are over 100,000 clones, 88% of which are singletons. The entry originates in a study of T cell responses to AZD1222 COVID-19 vaccine. At the level of the study: Second-dose recipients at about 4 or about 12 weeks were treated as one pooled group. General study points: There were mostly white British donors and more females than males, and clonal diversity was possibly underestimated. Spike-specific TCRs gained breadth and depth after people received two AZD1222 doses.

The CDR3 length is 17 residues. The germline gives CDR1 MRHNA, CDR2 SNTAGT. Trimming took off 2 bases at V and 0 bases at J, with 16 bases between the two ends. The J gene is TRBJ2-5, the V gene TRBV6-4; a possible D gene is TRBD2 (5 bases). The TCR was taken from an adult in good health. Sequencing was performed on peripheral blood, taken on day 0 of AZD1222 vaccination. The CDR3 here is CASSDPRPRGNQETQYF. CDR3 sequence (DNA): TGTGCCAGCAGTGACCCTAGACCTCGAGGGAACCAAGAGACCCAGTACTTC.